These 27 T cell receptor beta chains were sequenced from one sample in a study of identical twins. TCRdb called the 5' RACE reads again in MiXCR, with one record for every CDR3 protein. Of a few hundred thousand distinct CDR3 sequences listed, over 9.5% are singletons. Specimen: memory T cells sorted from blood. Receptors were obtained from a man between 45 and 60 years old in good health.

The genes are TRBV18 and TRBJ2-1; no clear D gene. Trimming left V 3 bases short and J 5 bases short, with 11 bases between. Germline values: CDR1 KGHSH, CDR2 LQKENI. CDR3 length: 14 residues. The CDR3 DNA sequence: TGTGCCAGCTCACCTCACCCTGACCACAATGAGCAGTTCTTC. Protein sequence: CASSPHPDHNEQFF. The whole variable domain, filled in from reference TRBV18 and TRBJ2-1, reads NAGVMQNPRHLVRRRGQEARLRCSPMKGHSHVYWYRQLPEEGLKFMVYLQKENIIDESGMPKERFSAEFPKEGPSILRIQQVVRGDSAAYFCASSPHPDHNEQFFGPGTRLTVL.

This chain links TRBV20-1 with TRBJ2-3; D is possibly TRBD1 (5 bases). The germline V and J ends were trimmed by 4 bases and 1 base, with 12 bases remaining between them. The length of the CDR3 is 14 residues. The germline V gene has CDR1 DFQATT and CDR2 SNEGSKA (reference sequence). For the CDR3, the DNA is TGCAGTGCTAACTACAGGCTACGCACAGATACGCAGTATTTT. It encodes CSANYRLRTDTQYF.

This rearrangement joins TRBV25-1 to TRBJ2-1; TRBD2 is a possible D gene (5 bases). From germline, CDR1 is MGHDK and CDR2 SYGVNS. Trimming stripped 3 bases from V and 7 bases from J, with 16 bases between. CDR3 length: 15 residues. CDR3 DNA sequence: TGTGCCAGCAGTGATGTGACGGGGTGGGAGAATGAGCAGTTCTTC. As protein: CASSDVTGWENEQFF.

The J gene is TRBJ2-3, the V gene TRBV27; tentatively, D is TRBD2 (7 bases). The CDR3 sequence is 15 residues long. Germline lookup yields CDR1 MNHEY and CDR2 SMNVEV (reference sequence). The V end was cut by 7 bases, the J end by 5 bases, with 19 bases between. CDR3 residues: CASTPLGGARDTQYF. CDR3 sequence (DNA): TGTGCCAGCACCCCTCTAGGGGGGGCAAGAGATACGCAGTATTTT.

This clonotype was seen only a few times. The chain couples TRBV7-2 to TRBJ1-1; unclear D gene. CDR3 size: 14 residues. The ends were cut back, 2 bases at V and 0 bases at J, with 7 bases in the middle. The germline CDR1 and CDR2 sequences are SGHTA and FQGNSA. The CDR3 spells CASSLQIMNTEAFF. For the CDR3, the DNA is TGTGCCAGCAGCTTACAGATCATGAACACTGAAGCTTTCTTT.

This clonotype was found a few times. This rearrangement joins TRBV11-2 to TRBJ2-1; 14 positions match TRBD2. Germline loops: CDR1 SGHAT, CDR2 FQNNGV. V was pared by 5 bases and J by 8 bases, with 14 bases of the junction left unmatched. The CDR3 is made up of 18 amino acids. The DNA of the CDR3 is TGTGCCAGCAGCGGGGGACTAGCGGGGGCTACACATTTGTATGAGCAGTTCTTC. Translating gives CASSGGLAGATHLYEQFF.

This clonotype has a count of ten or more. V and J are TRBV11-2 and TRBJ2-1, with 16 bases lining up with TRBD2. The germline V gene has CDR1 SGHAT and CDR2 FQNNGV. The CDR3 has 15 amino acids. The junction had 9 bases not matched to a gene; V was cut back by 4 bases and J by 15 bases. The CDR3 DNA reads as TGTGCCAGCAGCTATGGGACTAGCGGGGGGGCCGGGCGGTTCTTC. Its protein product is CASSYGTSGGAGRFF. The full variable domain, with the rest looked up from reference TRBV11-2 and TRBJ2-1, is EAGVAQSPRYKIIEKRQSVAFWCNPISGHATLYWYQQILGQGPKLLIQFQNNGVVDDSQLPKDRFSAERLKGVDSTLKIQPAKLEDSAVYLCASSYGTSGGAGRFFGPGTRLTVL.

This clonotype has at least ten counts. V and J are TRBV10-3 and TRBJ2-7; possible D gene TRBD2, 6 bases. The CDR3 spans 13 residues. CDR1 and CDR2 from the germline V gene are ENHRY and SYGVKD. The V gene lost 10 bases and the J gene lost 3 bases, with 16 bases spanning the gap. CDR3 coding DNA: TGTGCCACCAACCGGGACTCGAACTACGAGCAGTACTTC. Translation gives CATNRDSNYEQYF.

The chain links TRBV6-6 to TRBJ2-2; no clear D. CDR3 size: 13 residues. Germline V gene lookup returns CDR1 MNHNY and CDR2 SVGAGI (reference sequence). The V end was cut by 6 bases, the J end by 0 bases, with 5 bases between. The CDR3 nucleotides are TGTGCCAGCAGCTCGTCGAACACCGGGGAGCTGTTTTTT. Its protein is CASSSSNTGELFF.

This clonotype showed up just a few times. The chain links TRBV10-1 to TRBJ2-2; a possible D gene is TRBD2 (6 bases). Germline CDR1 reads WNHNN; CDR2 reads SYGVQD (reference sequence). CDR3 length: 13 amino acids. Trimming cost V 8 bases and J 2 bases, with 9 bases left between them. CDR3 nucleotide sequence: TGCGCCAGCGGGGGGACCAACACCGGGGAGCTGTTTTTT. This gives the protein CASGGTNTGELFF.

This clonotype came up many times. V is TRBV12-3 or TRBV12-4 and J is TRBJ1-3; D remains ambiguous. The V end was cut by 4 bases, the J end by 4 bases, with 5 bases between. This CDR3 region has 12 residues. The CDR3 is CASSYFGNTIYF. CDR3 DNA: TGTGCCAGCAGTTACTTCGGAAACACCATATATTTT.

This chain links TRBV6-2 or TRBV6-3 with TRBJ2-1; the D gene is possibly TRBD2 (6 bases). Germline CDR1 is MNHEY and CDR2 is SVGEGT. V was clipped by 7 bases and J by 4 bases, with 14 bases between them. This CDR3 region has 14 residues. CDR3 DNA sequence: TGTGCCAGCAAAAGCTTAGCGGATTACAATGAGCAGTTCTTC. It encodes CASKSLADYNEQFF.

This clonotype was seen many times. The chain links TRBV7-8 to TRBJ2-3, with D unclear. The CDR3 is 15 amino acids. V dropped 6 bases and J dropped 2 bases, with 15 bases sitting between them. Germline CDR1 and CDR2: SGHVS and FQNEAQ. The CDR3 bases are TGTGCCAGCAGAGCTCTCGGCCAGGACACAGATACGCAGTATTTT. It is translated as CASRALGQDTDTQYF.

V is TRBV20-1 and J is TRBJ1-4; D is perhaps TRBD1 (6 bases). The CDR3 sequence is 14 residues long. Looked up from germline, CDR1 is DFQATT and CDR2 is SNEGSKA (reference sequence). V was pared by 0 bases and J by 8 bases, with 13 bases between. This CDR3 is CSARDGRGGEKLFF. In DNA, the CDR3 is TGCAGTGCTAGAGATGGAAGGGGGGGCGAAAAACTGTTTTTT.

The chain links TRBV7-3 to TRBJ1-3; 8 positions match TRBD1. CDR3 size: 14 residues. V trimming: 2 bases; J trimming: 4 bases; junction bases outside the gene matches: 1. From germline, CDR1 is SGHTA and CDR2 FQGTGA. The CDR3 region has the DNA TGTGCCAGCAGCTTAGGGGACAGGGGAAACACCATATATTTT. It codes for CASSLGDRGNTIYF.

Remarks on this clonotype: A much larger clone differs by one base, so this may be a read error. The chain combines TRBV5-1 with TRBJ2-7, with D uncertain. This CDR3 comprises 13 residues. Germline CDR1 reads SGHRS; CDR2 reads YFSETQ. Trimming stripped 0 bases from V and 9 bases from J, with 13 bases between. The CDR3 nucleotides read TGCGCCAGCAGCTTGGATTTCGGAAGGGCGCAGTACTTC. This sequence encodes CASSLDFGRAQYF.

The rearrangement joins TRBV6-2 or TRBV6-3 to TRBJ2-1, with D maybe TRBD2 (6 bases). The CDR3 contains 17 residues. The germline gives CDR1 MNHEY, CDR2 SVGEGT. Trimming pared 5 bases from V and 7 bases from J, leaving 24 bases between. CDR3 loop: CASSTQRRKEGMNEQFF. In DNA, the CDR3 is TGTGCCAGCAGTACCCAGCGGAGGAAGGAGGGTATGAATGAGCAGTTCTTC.

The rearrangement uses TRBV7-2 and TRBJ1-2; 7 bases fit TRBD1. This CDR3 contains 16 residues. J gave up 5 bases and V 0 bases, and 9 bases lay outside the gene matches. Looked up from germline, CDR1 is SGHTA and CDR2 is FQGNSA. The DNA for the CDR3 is TGTGCCAGCAGCTTAGCGTCAGGGACAGTAAAATATGGCTACACCTTC. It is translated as CASSLASGTVKYGYTF. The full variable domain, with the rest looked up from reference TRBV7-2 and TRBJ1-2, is GAGVSQSPSNKVTEKGKDVELRCDPISGHTALYWYRQSLGQGLEFLIYFQGNSAPDKSGLPSDRFSAERTGGSVSTLTIQRTQQEDSAVYLCASSLASGTVKYGYTFGSGTRLTVV.

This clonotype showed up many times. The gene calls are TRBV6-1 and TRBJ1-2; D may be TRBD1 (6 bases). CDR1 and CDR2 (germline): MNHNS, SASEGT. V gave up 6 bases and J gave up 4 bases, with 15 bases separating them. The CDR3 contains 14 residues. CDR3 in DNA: TGTGCCAGCAGAGACCGACAGGACACCTATGGCTACACCTTC. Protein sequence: CASRDRQDTYGYTF.

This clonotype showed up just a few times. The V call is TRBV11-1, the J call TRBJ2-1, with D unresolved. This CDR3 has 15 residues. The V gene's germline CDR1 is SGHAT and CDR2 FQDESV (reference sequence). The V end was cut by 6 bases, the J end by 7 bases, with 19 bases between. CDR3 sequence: CASSSGSSRWNEQFF. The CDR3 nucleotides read TGTGCCAGCAGTTCGGGTTCTTCTCGGTGGAATGAGCAGTTCTTC.

The CDR3 DNA is TGCAGTGCTGGGGGGATCGATCAGCCCCAGCATTTT. Translated: CSAGGIDQPQHF. This sequence joins TRBV20-1 and TRBJ1-5; D is perhaps TRBD1 (5 bases). CDR1 and CDR2 (germline): DFQATT, SNEGSKA (reference sequence). V was cut by 5 bases and J by 5 bases, with 10 bases left in between. The CDR3 loop spans 12 amino acids.

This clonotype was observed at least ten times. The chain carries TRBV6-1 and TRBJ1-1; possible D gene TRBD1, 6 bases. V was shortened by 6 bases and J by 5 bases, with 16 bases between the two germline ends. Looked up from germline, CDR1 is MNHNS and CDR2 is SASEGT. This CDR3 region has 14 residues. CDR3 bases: TGTGCCAGCAGAGACCAGGGGTCCTCGACTGAAGCTTTCTTT. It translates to CASRDQGSSTEAFF.

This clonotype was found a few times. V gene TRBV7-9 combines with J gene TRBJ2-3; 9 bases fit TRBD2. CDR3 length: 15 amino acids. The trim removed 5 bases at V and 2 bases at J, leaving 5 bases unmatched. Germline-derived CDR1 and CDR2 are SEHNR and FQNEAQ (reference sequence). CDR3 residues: CASSPRGGTTDTQYF. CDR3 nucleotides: TGTGCCAGCAGCCCGCGGGGGGGCACCACAGATACGCAGTATTTT.

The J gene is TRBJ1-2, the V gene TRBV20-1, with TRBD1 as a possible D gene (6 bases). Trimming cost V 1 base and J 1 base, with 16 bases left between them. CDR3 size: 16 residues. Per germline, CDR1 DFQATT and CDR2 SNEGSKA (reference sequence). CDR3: CSARVGQSLINYGYTF. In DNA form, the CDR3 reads TGCAGTGCTAGAGTTGGACAGTCCCTGATTAACTATGGCTACACCTTC.

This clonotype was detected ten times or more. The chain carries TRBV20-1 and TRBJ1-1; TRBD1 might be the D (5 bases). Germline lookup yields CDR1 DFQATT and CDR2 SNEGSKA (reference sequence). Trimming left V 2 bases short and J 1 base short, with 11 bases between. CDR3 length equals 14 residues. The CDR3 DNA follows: TGCAGTGCTAGACCAGGGCCGGGGAACACTGAAGCTTTCTTT. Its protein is CSARPGPGNTEAFF.

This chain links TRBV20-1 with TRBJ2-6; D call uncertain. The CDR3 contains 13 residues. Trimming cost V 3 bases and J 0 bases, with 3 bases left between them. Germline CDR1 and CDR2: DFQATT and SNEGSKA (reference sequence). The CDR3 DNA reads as TGCAGTGCTAGTAACTCTGGGGCCAACGTCCTGACTTTC. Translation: CSASNSGANVLTF.

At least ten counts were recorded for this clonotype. CDR3 sequence: CAISGISGNQGYNEQFF. The CDR3 DNA reads TGTGCCATCAGTGGTATTAGCGGGAACCAGGGATACAATGAGCAGTTCTTC. This sequence joins TRBV10-3 and TRBJ2-1; 8 bases are shared with TRBD2. The CDR3 runs to 17 residues. The V gene's germline CDR1 is ENHRY and CDR2 SYGVKD. With V trimmed by 4 bases and J by 4 bases, 12 bases remained unmatched.